The 8 T cell receptor beta chains below all came from one sample that was sequenced in a study of graft-versus-host responses after intestinal transplantation. For these receptors, no antigen is known. Some clones are missing from TCRdb's copy, which holds only in-frame ones; the method was immunoSEQ multiplex PCR. Among about 35,000 clones listed, 93% were seen once. Sample: unstimulated CD8+ T cells sorted from spleen or lymph node cells, taken before transplant. The receptors originated from a human donor who was the organ donor for an intestinal transplant.

This chain uses TRBV27 with TRBJ2-2; TRBD1 aligns across 7 bases. With 7 bases clipped from V and 0 bases from J, the junction kept 5 bases outside the gene matches. The CDR3 has 15 residues. Germline lookup yields CDR1 MNHEY and CDR2 SMNVEV (reference sequence). Written as DNA, the CDR3 is TGTGCCAGCACCCTGGGACAGCCGAACACCGGGGAGCTGTTTTTT. Its translation: CASTLGQPNTGELFF.

The chain employs TRBV6-4 and TRBJ2-6; 7 bases map to TRBD2. Germline-derived CDR1 and CDR2 are MRHNA and SNTAGT. V was pared by 7 bases and J by 3 bases, with 12 bases of the junction left unmatched. The CDR3 totals 17 residues. The CDR3 is CASIPEMTGGGANVLTF. The CDR3 DNA reads TGTGCCAGCATCCCAGAAATGACGGGAGGTGGGGCCAACGTCCTGACTTTC.

This chain uses TRBV5-4 with TRBJ1-4, with TRBD1 matching 7 bases. The CDR3 contains 15 residues. From germline, CDR1 is SGHNT and CDR2 YYREEE (reference sequence). The junction had 7 bases not matched to a gene; V was cut back by 4 bases and J by 4 bases. CDR3 nucleotides: TGTGCCAGCAGCCTATCCGGGACAGATAATGAAAAACTGTTTTTT. Encoded protein: CASSLSGTDNEKLFF.

The chain uses TRBV7-5 and TRBJ2-1; the table assigns TRBD2, which was not confirmed against the DNA. TRBV7-5 corresponds to a pseudogene. This CDR3 is built from 16 residues. CDR3 in amino acids: CARSSGTLSQRNEQFF. The CDR3 DNA reads TGTGCCAGAAGCTCCGGGACTTTGTCGCAACGGAATGAGCAGTTCTTC.

This chain joins TRBV9 and TRBJ1-1, with D possibly being TRBD1 (6 bases). Per germline, CDR1 SGDLS and CDR2 YYNGEE. The CDR3 runs to 14 residues. V lost 4 bases, J lost 4 bases, and 14 bases lay in between. This CDR3 is CASSPRGGLTEAFF. CDR3 sequence (DNA): TGTGCCAGCAGCCCCCGAGGGGGACTCACTGAAGCTTTCTTT.

This sequence joins TRBV13 and TRBJ2-2, with D perhaps matching TRBD1 (6 bases). V was clipped by 5 bases and J by 4 bases, with 14 bases between them. Germline lookup yields CDR1 PRHDT and CDR2 FYEKMQ (reference sequence). The CDR3 is 15 amino acids. CDR3 sequence reads: CASSPRDRLTGELFF. CDR3 bases: TGTGCCAGCAGCCCCAGAGACAGGCTCACCGGGGAGCTGTTTTTT.

The chain links TRBV27 to TRBJ2-7; TRBD1 is a possible D gene (6 bases). Germline V CDR1 and CDR2: MNHEY, SMNVEV (reference sequence). The CDR3 has 15 amino acids. Trimming removed 2 bases from V and 6 bases from J, with 17 bases in between. The CDR3 DNA reads as TGTGCCAGCAGTTTAGGTGTAACAGGGAGAAGCGAGCAGTACTTC. Encoded protein: CASSLGVTGRSEQYF.

The genes are TRBV4-1 and TRBJ2-1, with D tentatively TRBD2 (6 bases). Trimming removed 5 bases at V and 0 bases at J, with 11 bases between. CDR3 length equals 15 residues. Per germline, CDR1 MGHRA and CDR2 YSYEKL. CDR3 amino acids: CASSSNSGSYNEQFF. The CDR3 DNA reads TGCGCCAGCAGCTCGAATAGCGGCTCCTACAATGAGCAGTTCTTC.